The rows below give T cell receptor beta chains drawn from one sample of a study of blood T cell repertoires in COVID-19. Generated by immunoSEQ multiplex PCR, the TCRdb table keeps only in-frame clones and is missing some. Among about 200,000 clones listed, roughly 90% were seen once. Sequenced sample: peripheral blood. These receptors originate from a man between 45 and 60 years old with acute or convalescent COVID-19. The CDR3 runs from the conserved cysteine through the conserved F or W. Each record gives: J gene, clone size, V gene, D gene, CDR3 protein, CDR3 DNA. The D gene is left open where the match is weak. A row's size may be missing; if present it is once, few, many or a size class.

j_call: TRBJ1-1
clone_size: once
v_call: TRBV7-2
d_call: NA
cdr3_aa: CASSLVPATGVGAFF
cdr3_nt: TGTGCCAGCAGCTTAGTCCCCGCGACGGGGGTGGGGGCTTTCTTT

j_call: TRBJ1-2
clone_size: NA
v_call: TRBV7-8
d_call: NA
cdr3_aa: CASSLVGFNYGYTF
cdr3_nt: TGTGCCAGCAGCTTAGTGGGCTTTAACTATGGCTACACCTTC

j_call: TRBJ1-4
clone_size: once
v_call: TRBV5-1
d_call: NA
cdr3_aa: CASSFQENEKLFF
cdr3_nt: TGCGCCAGCAGCTTTCAGGAAAATGAAAAACTGTTTTTT

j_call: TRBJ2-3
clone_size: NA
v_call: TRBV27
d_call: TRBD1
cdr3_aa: CASSPRTGGFIDTQYF
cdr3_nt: TGTGCCAGCAGCCCTCGGACAGGGGGCTTTATAGATACGCAGTATTTT

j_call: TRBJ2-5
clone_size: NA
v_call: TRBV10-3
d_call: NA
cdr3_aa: CAISARGPQETQYF
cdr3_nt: TGTGCCATCAGTGCTCGTGGGCCCCAAGAGACCCAGTACTTC

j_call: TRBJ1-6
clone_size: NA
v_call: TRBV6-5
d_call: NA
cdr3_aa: CASRVGSYYNSPLHF
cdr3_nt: TGTGCCAGCAGGGTGGGGAGTTATTATAATTCACCCCTCCACTTT

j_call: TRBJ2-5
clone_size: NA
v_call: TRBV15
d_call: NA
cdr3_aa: CAASRGFQGRETQYF
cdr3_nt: TGTGCCGCCAGCAGAGGGTTCCAGGGGCGGGAGACCCAGTACTTC

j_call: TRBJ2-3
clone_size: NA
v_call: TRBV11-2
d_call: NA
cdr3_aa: CASSVRDSRTSDTQYF
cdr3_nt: TGTGCCAGCAGCGTCCGGGACTCGCGCACCTCAGATACGCAGTATTTT

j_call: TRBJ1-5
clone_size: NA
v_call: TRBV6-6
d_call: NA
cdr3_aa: CASSYGGGSANQPQHF
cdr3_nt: TGTGCCAGCAGTTACGGGGGAGGGTCCGCTAATCAGCCCCAGCATTTT

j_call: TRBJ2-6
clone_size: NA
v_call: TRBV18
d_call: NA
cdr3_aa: CASSTNQVGGSGANVLTF
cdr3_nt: TGTGCCAGCTCGACCAACCAGGTCGGAGGCTCTGGGGCCAACGTCCTGACTTTC

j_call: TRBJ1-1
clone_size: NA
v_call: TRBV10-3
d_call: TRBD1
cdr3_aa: CAIREGQGADEAFF
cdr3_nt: TGTGCCATCAGAGAAGGACAGGGGGCAGATGAAGCTTTCTTT

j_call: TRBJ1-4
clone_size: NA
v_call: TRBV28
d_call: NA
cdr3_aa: CASSLNPAGNEKLFF
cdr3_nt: TGTGCCAGCAGTTTAAATCCAGCGGGTAATGAAAAACTGTTTTTT

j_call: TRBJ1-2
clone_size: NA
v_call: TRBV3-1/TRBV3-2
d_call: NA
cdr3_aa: CASSQDGVVDGYTF
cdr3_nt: TGTGCCAGCAGCCAAGACGGGGTAGTAGATGGCTACACCTTC

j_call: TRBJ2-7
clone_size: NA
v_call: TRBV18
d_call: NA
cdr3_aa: CASSPVQGTYEQYF
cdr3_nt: TGTGCCAGCTCACCTGTACAGGGAACCTACGAGCAGTACTTC

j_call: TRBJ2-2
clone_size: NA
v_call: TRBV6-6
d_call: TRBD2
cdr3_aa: CASSLRRTSGRTPPIRELFF
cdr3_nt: TGTGCCAGCAGTCTCCGCCGGACTAGCGGGAGAACCCCCCCGATCCGGGAGCTGTTTTTT

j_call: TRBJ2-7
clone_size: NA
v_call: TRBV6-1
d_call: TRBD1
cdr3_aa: CASSEDRADMDEQYF
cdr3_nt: TGTGCCAGCAGTGAGGACAGGGCTGATATGGACGAGCAGTACTTC

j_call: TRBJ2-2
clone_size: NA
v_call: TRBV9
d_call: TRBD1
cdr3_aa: CASSARQGTGELFF
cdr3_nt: TGTGCCAGCAGCGCCCGACAGGGTACCGGGGAGCTGTTTTTT

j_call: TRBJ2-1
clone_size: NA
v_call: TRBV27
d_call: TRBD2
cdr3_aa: CASSKASGGVWDEQFF
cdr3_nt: TGTGCCAGCAGTAAGGCCAGCGGGGGGGTCTGGGATGAGCAGTTCTTC

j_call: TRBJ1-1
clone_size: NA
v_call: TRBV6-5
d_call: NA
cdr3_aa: CASRREGNTEAFF
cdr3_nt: TGTGCCAGCAGGAGGGAGGGGAACACTGAAGCTTTCTTT

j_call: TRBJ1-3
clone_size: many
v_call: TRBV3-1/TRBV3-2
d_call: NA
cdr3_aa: CASSQDWAQLSGNTIYF
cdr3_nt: TGTGCCAGCAGCCAAGATTGGGCACAGCTCTCTGGAAACACCATATATTTT

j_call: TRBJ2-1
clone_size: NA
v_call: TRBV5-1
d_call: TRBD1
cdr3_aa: CASSLVRFSGGEFF
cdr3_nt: TGCGCCAGCAGCTTGGTTCGTTTCTCAGGGGGCGAGTTCTTC

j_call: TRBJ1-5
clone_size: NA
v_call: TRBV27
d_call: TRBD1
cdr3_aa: CASSSQPGQGAGQPQHF
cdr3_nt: TGTGCCAGCAGTTCACAACCGGGACAGGGGGCCGGTCAGCCCCAGCATTTT

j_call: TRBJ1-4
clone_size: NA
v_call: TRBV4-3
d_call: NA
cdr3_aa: CASSQESAGEKLFF
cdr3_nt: TGCGCCAGCAGCCAAGAAAGCGCGGGGGAAAAACTGTTTTTT

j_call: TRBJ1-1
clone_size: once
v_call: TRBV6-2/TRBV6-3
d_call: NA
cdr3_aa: CASSYSRGNTEAFF
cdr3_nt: TGTGCCAGCAGTTACTCCAGGGGAAACACTGAAGCTTTCTTT

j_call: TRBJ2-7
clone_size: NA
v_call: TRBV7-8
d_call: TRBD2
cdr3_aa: CASSPRGLAGGKTYEQYF
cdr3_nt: TGTGCCAGCAGCCCAAGGGGGCTAGCGGGAGGCAAAACCTACGAGCAGTACTTC

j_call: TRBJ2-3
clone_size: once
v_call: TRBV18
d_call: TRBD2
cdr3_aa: CASSPPGLAGSTDTQYF
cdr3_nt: TGTGCCAGCTCACCACCGGGACTAGCGGGCAGCACAGATACGCAGTATTTT

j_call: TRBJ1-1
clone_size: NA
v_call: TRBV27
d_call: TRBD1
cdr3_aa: CASSLDRDRTEAFF
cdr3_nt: TGTGCCAGCAGTCTGGACAGGGATCGCACTGAAGCTTTCTTT

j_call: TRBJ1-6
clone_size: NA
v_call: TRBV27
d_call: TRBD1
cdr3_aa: CASSQGAGNSPLHF
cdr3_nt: TGTGCCAGCAGTCAGGGGGCGGGTAATTCACCCCTCCACTTT

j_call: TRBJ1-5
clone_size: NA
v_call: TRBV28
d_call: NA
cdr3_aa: CASSLGRYDQPQHF
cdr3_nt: TGTGCCAGCAGTTTAGGTCGGTACGATCAGCCCCAGCATTTT

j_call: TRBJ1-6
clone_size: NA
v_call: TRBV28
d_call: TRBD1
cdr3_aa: CASSPQGQNNSPLHF
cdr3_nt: TGTGCCAGCAGTCCCCAGGGACAGAATAATTCACCCCTCCACTTT

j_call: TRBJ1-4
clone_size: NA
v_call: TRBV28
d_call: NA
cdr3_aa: CASSLPPGNEKLFF
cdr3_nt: TGTGCCAGCAGTTTACCGCCGGGGAATGAAAAACTGTTTTTT

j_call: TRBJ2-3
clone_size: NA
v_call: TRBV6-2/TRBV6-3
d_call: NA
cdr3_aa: CASSQGLAMSTDTQYF
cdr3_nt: TGTGCCAGCAGCCAGGGCCTAGCGATGAGCACAGATACGCAGTATTTT

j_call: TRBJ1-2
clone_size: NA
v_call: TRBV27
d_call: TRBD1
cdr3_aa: CASSPWVGGIYGYTF
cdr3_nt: TGTGCCAGCAGTCCCTGGGTAGGGGGCATCTATGGCTACACCTTC

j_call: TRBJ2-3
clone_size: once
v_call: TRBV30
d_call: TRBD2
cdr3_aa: CAWSVGRVDTQYF
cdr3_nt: TGTGCCTGGAGTGTCGGGAGGGTAGATACGCAGTATTTT

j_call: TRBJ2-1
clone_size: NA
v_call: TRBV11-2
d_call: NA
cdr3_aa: CASRSRDKGPHEQFF
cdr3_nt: TGTGCCAGCAGATCCCGGGACAAGGGTCCCCATGAGCAGTTCTTC

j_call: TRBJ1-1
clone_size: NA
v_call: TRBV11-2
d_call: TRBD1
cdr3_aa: CASSEGGQGNMNTEAFF
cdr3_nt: TGTGCCAGCAGCGAGGGGGGACAGGGGAATATGAACACTGAAGCTTTCTTT

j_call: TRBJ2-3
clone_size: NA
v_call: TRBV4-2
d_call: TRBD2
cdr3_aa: CASSQDPAGLASTDTQYF
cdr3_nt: TGTGCCAGCAGCCAAGATCCGGCTGGACTAGCTTCCACAGATACGCAGTATTTT

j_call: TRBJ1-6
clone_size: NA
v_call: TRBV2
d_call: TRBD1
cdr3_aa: CASRDRVPNSPLHF
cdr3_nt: TGTGCCAGCAGGGACAGGGTTCCTAATTCACCCCTCCACTTT

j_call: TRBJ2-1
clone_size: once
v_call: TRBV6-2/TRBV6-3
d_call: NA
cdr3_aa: CASSPDSYNEQFF
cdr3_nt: TGTGCCAGCAGCCCCGACAGTTACAATGAGCAGTTCTTC

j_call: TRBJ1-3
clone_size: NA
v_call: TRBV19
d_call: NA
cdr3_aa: CASSILAAVFRPGNTIYF
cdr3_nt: TGTGCCAGTAGTATTTTGGCTGCTGTGTTCCGTCCTGGAAACACCATATATTTT

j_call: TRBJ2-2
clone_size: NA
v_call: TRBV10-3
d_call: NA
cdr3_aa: CAIRQGSGTGELFF
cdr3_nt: TGTGCCATCAGGCAGGGCTCGGGCACCGGGGAGCTGTTTTTT

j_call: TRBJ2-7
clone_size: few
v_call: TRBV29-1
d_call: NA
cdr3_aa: CSVKAGSYEQYF
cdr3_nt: TGCAGCGTTAAGGCAGGCTCCTACGAGCAGTACTTC

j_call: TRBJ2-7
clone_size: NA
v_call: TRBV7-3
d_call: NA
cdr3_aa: CASSLGSPTYEQYF
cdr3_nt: TGTGCCAGCAGCTTGGGCTCCCCGACCTACGAGCAGTACTTC

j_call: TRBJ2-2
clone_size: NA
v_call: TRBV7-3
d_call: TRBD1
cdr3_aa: CASSLTGIGTGSIGELFF
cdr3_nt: TGTGCCAGCAGCTTAACGGGCATCGGGACAGGATCGATCGGGGAGCTGTTTTTT

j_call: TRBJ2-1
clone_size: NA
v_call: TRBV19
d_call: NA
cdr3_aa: CASSIVDSYNEQFF
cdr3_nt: TGTGCCAGTAGTATCGTGGACAGTTACAATGAGCAGTTCTTC